This T cell receptor (beta chain) was recovered during a study of OX40 agonist ivuxolimab in advanced cancers. Looking at the study overall: Patient treatment consisted of intravenous ivuxolimab administration every 2 weeks at 0.01 to 10 mg/kg. Hepatocellular carcinoma, melanoma, renal cell or head and neck cancer affected the dose-escalation patients.

Study outcomes and limitations: Low levels of normalized T-cell clonal expansion also appeared in some nonresponders.

In the case of this clone: Its antigen remains unknown.

If patients had autoimmune disease history or systemic immunosuppression, they were excluded. Profiled with immunoSEQ multiplex PCR; TCRdb holds only in-frame clones, not every one. Counted here are about 23,000 clones, 77% occurring once; the ten biggest clones make up 16%. Germline loops: CDR1 SGHDT, CDR2 YYEEEE. This CDR3 comprises 13 residues. V lost 4 bases, J lost 6 bases, and 14 bases lay in between. The sequencing here drew on CD4+ or CD8+ T cells sorted from blood, taken in a trial of the OX40 agonist ivuxolimab. This chain uses TRBV5-6 with TRBJ2-7; the D gene is possibly TRBD1 (6 bases). The TCR originated in an adult with an advanced solid tumor such as melanoma, head and neck, liver or kidney cancer. CDR3 sequence reads: CASSLRGFPEQYF. Here the CDR3 DNA reads TGTGCCAGCAGCCTGAGGGGGTTCCCCGAGCAGTACTTC.